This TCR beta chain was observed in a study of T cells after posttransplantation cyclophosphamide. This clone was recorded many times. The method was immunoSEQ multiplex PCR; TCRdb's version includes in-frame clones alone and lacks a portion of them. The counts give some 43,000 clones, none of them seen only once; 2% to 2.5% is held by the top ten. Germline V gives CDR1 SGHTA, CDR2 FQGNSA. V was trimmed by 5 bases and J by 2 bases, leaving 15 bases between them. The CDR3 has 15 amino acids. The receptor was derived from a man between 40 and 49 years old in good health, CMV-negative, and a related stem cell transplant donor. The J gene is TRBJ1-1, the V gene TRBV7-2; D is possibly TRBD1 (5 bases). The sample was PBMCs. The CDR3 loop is CASSRGGVVNTEAFF. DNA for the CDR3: TGTGCCAGCAGCAGGGGAGGTGTAGTAAACACTGAAGCTTTCTTT.